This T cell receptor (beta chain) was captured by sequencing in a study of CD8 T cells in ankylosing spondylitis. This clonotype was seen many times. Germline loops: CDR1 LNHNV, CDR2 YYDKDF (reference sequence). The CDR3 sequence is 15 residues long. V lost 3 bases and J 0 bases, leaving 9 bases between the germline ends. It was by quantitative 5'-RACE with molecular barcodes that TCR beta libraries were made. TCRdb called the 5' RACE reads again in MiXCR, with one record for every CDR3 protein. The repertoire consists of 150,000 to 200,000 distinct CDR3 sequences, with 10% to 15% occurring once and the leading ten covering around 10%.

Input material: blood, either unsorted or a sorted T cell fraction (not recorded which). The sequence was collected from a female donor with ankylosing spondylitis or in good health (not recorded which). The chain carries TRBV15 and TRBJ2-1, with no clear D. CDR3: CATSSGESSYNEQFF. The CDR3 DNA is TGTGCCACCAGCAGCGGAGAGAGCTCCTACAATGAGCAGTTCTTC.